The 19 T cell receptor beta chains below come from one sample, sequenced in a study of graft-versus-host responses after intestinal transplantation. The antigens of these receptors remain unknown. Sequenced by immunoSEQ multiplex PCR; TCRdb stores in-frame clones only, minus some. The sample has roughly 89,000 clones; roughly 92% are singletons. The specimen was unstimulated CD4+ T cells sorted from spleen or lymph node cells, collected before intestinal transplant. The receptors derive from a human donor who received an intestinal transplant.

This clone was detected once. The CDR3 DNA reads TGTGCCAGTAGTATATCCAGGAACTTGATCCAAGAGACCCAGTACTTC. This translates into CASSISRNLIQETQYF. The rearrangement joins TRBV19 to TRBJ2-5; no clear D gene. CDR3 length equals 16 residues. CDR1 is LNHDA, CDR2 SQIVND, per germline (reference sequence). Deletions cut 2 bases from V and 1 base from J, with 14 bases between.

This chain uses TRBV18 with TRBJ2-7; TRBD1 is a possible D gene (5 bases). V lost 2 bases and J 0 bases, leaving 8 bases between the germline ends. CDR1 and CDR2 (germline): KGHSH, LQKENI. The CDR3 has 14 amino acids. The CDR3 protein is CASSPDRDSYEQYF. CDR3 sequence (DNA): TGTGCCAGCTCACCAGACAGAGACTCCTACGAGCAGTACTTC. Full variable domain (rest looked up from reference TRBV18 and TRBJ2-7): NAGVMQNPRHLVRRRGQEARLRCSPMKGHSHVYWYRQLPEEGLKFMVYLQKENIIDESGMPKERFSAEFPKEGPSILRIQQVVRGDSAAYFCASSPDRDSYEQYFGPGTRLTVT.

The V call is TRBV5-1, the J call TRBJ1-1, with 7 bases that match TRBD1. The CDR3 extends over 15 amino acids. The trim removed 4 bases at V and 0 bases at J, leaving 6 bases unmatched. The germline V gene has CDR1 SGHRS and CDR2 YFSETQ. CDR3 DNA: TGCGCCAGCAGCCCTCACAGGGGATTGAACACTGAAGCTTTCTTT. As protein: CASSPHRGLNTEAFF.

This clone has just a few counts. The chain carries TRBV6-6 and TRBJ1-5; D is unclear. Looked up from germline, CDR1 is MNHNY and CDR2 is SVGAGI (reference sequence). V was trimmed by 0 bases and J by 7 bases, leaving 7 bases between them. The CDR3 contains 13 residues. This CDR3 is CASSYSIRQPQHF. The CDR3 DNA sequence: TGTGCCAGCAGTTACTCGATTCGGCAGCCCCAGCATTTT.

CDR3 sequence reads: CASSLRGTGYGYTF. CDR3 in DNA: TGTGCCAGCAGCTTGCGGGGGACAGGGTATGGCTACACCTTC. The chain carries TRBV11-2 and TRBJ1-2; 9 positions agree with TRBD1. V was pared by 3 bases and J by 5 bases, with 4 bases of the junction left unmatched. Germline CDR1 and CDR2: SGHAT and FQNNGV. There are 14 residues in the CDR3. The entire variable domain, with the rest obtained from reference TRBV11-2 and TRBJ1-2, is as follows: EAGVAQSPRYKIIEKRQSVAFWCNPISGHATLYWYQQILGQGPKLLIQFQNNGVVDDSQLPKDRFSAERLKGVDSTLKIQPAKLEDSAVYLCASSLRGTGYGYTFGSGTRLTVV.

This clone was observed a few times. The chain carries TRBV2 and TRBJ2-7; the D gene is possibly TRBD2 (5 bases). With 7 bases removed from V and 9 bases from J, the gap between germline ends came to 22 bases. Germline-derived CDR1 and CDR2 are SNHLY and FYNNEI. The CDR3 contains 14 residues. CDR3 loop: CASTTYADSYLQYF. The CDR3 nucleotides are TGTGCCAGCACCACTTACGCGGACTCTTACCTGCAGTACTTC. The variable domain in full, completed from reference TRBV2 and TRBJ2-7, reads EPEVTQTPSHQVTQMGQEVILRCVPISNHLYFYWYRQILGQKVEFLVSFYNNEISEKSEIFDDQFSVERPDGSNFTLKIRSTKLEDSAMYFCASTTYADSYLQYFGPGTRLTVT.

The V and J genes are TRBV29-1 and TRBJ2-6, with TRBD2 as a possible D gene (6 bases). The V end was cut by 6 bases, the J end by 1 base, with 7 bases between. Germline V lookup: CDR1 SQVTM, CDR2 ANQGSEA. This CDR3 has 13 amino acids. The CDR3 DNA reads as TGCAGCGTAGGGACTTCTGGGGCCAACGTCCTGACTTTC. It encodes CSVGTSGANVLTF. The full variable domain, with the rest looked up from reference TRBV29-1 and TRBJ2-6, is SAVISQKPSRDICQRGTSLTIQCQVDSQVTMMFWYRQQPGQSLTLIATANQGSEATYESGFVIDKFPISRPNLTFSTLTVSNMSPEDSSIYLCSVGTSGANVLTFGAGSRLTVL.

The chain carries TRBV2 and TRBJ2-7, with 7 bases that match TRBD1. There are 12 residues in the CDR3. Germline CDR1 and CDR2: SNHLY and FYNNEI. Losses at the gene ends were 4 bases for V and 5 bases for J; bases not matched to a gene: 2. CDR3 nucleotides: TGTGCCAGCAGTGTGGACAGGAACGAGCAGTACTTC. Residues: CASSVDRNEQYF.

This clone has a handful of counts. The CDR3 here is CASSPAGGRYEKLFF. The CDR3 DNA reads as TGTGCCAGTAGCCCGGCGGGGGGTAGATACGAAAAACTGTTTTTT. This chain connects TRBV19 to TRBJ1-4; possibly TRBD1 for D (5 bases). The germline gives CDR1 LNHDA, CDR2 SQIVND (reference sequence). This CDR3 is built from 15 residues. With 6 bases removed from V and 8 bases from J, the gap between germline ends came to 19 bases.

This clone has only one observation. The chain employs TRBV7-9 and TRBJ2-5, with 7 nucleotides matching TRBD1. The J call may not be correct, given that the DNA end is closer to TRBJ2-7. The CDR3 is 18 amino acids. CDR1 is SEHNR, CDR2 FQNEAQ, per germline (reference sequence). The CDR3 protein is CASSLAPNRGELSYEQYF. The CDR3 region has the DNA TGTGCCAGCAGCTTAGCCCCCAACAGGGGCGAACTCTCCTACGAGCAGTACTTC.

This clone has a single count. V and J are TRBV30 and TRBJ1-2; the D is unclear. V was trimmed by 4 bases and J by 3 bases, leaving 15 bases between them. The CDR3 has 14 amino acids. Germline V gene data show CDR1 as GTSNPN and CDR2 as SVGIG (reference sequence). The CDR3 DNA reads TGTGCCTGGACTCGCAGCGGGAGCTACTATGGCTACACCTTC. Its protein product is CAWTRSGSYYGYTF.

This clone was seen only once. V and J are TRBV18 and TRBJ1-1; no definite D call. Germline CDR1 reads KGHSH; CDR2 reads LQKENI. V was cut by 0 bases and J by 2 bases, with 7 bases left in between. The CDR3 runs 14 residues. As DNA, the CDR3 is TGTGCCAGCTCACCACCGAACAGAAACACTGAAGCTTTCTTT. Translation: CASSPPNRNTEAFF. Filled out from reference TRBV18 and TRBJ1-1, the complete variable domain reads NAGVMQNPRHLVRRRGQEARLRCSPMKGHSHVYWYRQLPEEGLKFMVYLQKENIIDESGMPKERFSAEFPKEGPSILRIQQVVRGDSAAYFCASSPPNRNTEAFFGQGTRLTVV.

The chain carries TRBV2 and TRBJ2-1; TRBD2 is a possible D gene (7 bases). The germline gives CDR1 SNHLY, CDR2 FYNNEI. The CDR3 totals 14 residues. CDR3 loop: CATIEGGPWNEQFF. The DNA for the CDR3 is TGTGCAACTATTGAGGGGGGGCCTTGGAATGAGCAGTTCTTC.

This clone has just one count. The gene calls are TRBV4-2 and TRBJ2-7; TRBD2 agrees at 7 bases. V dropped 4 bases and J dropped 6; count of bases not matched to a gene: 6. From germline, CDR1 is LGHNA and CDR2 YNFKEQ. The CDR3 sequence is 13 residues long. The CDR3 loop is CASSLEAGSEQYF. CDR3 coding DNA: TGTGCCAGCAGCCTCGAAGCGGGGTCCGAGCAGTACTTC.

This chain links TRBV10-2 with TRBJ1-4; possible D gene TRBD1, 6 bases. The CDR3 spans 12 residues. Per the germline V gene, CDR1 is WSHSY and CDR2 is SAAADI. V gave up 6 bases and J gave up 8 bases, with 10 bases separating them. The CDR3 nucleotides read TGCGCCAGCAGAGGGGGACGGGAAAAACTGTTTTTT. Amino acid sequence: CASRGGREKLFF.

The chain has TRBV27 and TRBJ2-1, with 9 bases matching TRBD2. J gave up 12 bases and V 3 bases, and 9 bases lay outside the gene matches. CDR3 length: 14 residues. Germline V lookup: CDR1 MNHEY, CDR2 SMNVEV (reference sequence). Written as DNA, the CDR3 is TGTGCCAGCAGTTTTGTTGCGGGAGGGCCGTTGCAGTTCTTC. Its protein is CASSFVAGGPLQFF.

The V and J genes are TRBV5-1 and TRBJ1-2; 11 bases align to TRBD1. Germline loops: CDR1 SGHRS, CDR2 YFSETQ. The CDR3 loop spans 16 amino acids. With V trimmed by 3 bases and J by 13 bases, 17 bases remained unmatched. The chain's CDR3 is CASSSRTGGAYSSGTF. In nucleotides, the CDR3 is TGCGCCAGCAGCTCTAGGACAGGGGGCGCGTATAGTTCTGGCACCTTC.

This clone has a single count. The chain recombines TRBV13 with TRBJ2-6; D is unclear. The germline V and J ends were trimmed by 1 base and 0 bases, with 16 bases remaining between them. Germline V gives CDR1 PRHDT, CDR2 FYEKMQ (reference sequence). There are 19 residues in the CDR3. Here the CDR3 DNA reads TGTGCCAGCAGCTTAGTAGTGTCCTACCGACTCTCTGGGGCCAACGTCCTGACTTTC. Translating gives CASSLVVSYRLSGANVLTF.

J is TRBJ2-1 and V is TRBV7-2, with D possibly being TRBD2 (5 bases). V lost 3 bases and J 2 bases, leaving 8 bases between the germline ends. CDR3 length equals 14 residues. Germline V gives CDR1 SGHTA, CDR2 FQGNSA. The CDR3 protein is CASSFRGTYNEQFF. In DNA, the CDR3 is TGTGCCAGCAGCTTTCGGGGAACCTACAATGAGCAGTTCTTC.